The source of this T cell receptor beta chain is a study of blood T cells in healthy people across ages. Study outcomes and limitations: Shifts in expanded clonotypes may have been confounded by donor CMV status, which was unknown. Reliance upon unsorted PBMCs precluded definitive naive versus antigen-experienced comparison. Estimates based on one million T cells were treated as lower bounds.

The CDR3 covers 14 residues. Trimming took off 5 bases at V and 4 bases at J, with 15 bases between the two ends. Germline-derived CDR1 and CDR2 are LGHDT and YNNKEL (reference sequence). As to this clonotype: What it recognizes is unknown.

PCR was performed a second time for roughly 7 to 12 cycles using a sample-barcoded 5' primer and a J-beta primer mix. MiXCR was run by TCRdb on the 5' RACE reads, yielding one entry per CDR3 protein. Here the sample spans 700,000 to 1,000,000 distinct CDR3 sequences, under 45% being singletons. The receptor was isolated from a man aged 55 to 69 in good health. The rearrangement links TRBV3-1 to TRBJ2-7; D might be TRBD1 (6 bases). What was sequenced was blood. The CDR3 sequence: CASSGTGIEYEQYF. The CDR3 coding sequence is TGTGCCAGCAGCGGCACAGGGATAGAGTACGAGCAGTACTTC.